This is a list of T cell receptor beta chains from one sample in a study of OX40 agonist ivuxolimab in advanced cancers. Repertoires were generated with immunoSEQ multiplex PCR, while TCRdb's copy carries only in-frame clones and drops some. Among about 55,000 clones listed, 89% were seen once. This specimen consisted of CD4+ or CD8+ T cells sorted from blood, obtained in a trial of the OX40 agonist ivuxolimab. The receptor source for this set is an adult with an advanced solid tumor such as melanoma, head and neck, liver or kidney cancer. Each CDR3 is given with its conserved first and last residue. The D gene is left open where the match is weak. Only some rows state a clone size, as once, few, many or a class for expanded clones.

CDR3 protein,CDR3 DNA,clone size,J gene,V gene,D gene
CASSEATGSSYEQYF,TGTGCCAGCAGTGAGGCGACCGGGAGCTCCTACGAGCAGTACTTC,NA,TRBJ2-7,TRBV2,NA
CASSQGLNTGELFF,TGCGCCAGCAGCCAGGGTCTGAACACCGGGGAGCTGTTTTTT,NA,TRBJ2-2,TRBV4-1,NA
CASSLGVGGYTDTQYF,TGTGCCAGCAGCTTAGGGGTTGGGGGTTACACAGATACGCAGTATTTT,NA,TRBJ2-3,TRBV11-1,NA
CASSPAGGGYTF,TGTGCCAGCAGCCCAGCGGGAGGTGGCTACACCTTC,once,TRBJ1-2,TRBV9,NA
CASSQVGYDQGASEKLFF,TGCGCCAGCAGCCAAGTAGGGTACGACCAGGGGGCAAGTGAAAAACTGTTTTTT,NA,TRBJ1-4,TRBV4-1,TRBD1
CASRGLEASYNEQFF,TGTGCCAGCAGGGGACTAGAAGCCTCCTACAATGAGCAGTTCTTC,NA,TRBJ2-1,TRBV2,TRBD2
CASSPPDSPQHF,TGTGCCAGCAGCCCCCCGGACTCGCCCCAGCATTTT,NA,TRBJ1-5,TRBV7-9,NA
CASSPKQSMNTEAFF,TGTGCCAGTAGTCCGAAACAGAGTATGAACACTGAAGCTTTCTTT,NA,TRBJ1-1,TRBV19,NA
CASSDSSNTEAFF,TGTGCCAGCAGTGACTCCTCGAACACTGAAGCTTTCTTT,NA,TRBJ1-1,TRBV6-4,NA
CASSQARTGEQFF,TGCGCCAGCAGCCAAGCCCGGACAGGCGAGCAGTTCTTC,NA,TRBJ2-1,TRBV4-3,TRBD1
CASSQGTGTNYGYTF,TGCGCCAGCAGCCAAGGGACAGGGACCAACTATGGCTACACCTTC,NA,TRBJ1-2,TRBV4-3,TRBD1
CASSFTSNTEAFF,TGCGCCAGCAGCTTCACATCGAACACTGAAGCTTTCTTT,NA,TRBJ1-1,TRBV5-1,NA
CASSWGNTGELFF,TGTGCCAGCAGTTGGGGTAACACCGGGGAGCTGTTTTTT,NA,TRBJ2-2,TRBV25-1,NA
CASQAGGVVYTEAFF,TGCGCCAGTCAAGCCGGCGGAGTGGTCTACACTGAAGCTTTCTTT,NA,TRBJ1-1,TRBV5-1,NA
CASSFTGGSEAFF,TGTGCCAGCAGTTTTACAGGGGGCTCGGAAGCTTTCTTT,NA,TRBJ1-1,TRBV27,TRBD1
CASSLGLGSNEQFF,TGCGCCAGCAGCTTGGGACTAGGTTCCAATGAGCAGTTCTTC,NA,TRBJ2-1,TRBV5-1,NA
CASSYPGQGHEQYF,TGTGCCAGCAGTTACCCAGGCCAAGGCCACGAGCAGTACTTC,NA,TRBJ2-7,TRBV6-6,NA
CASSYVQAGYEQYF,TGTGCCAGCAGTTACGTCCAGGCGGGCTACGAGCAGTACTTC,NA,TRBJ2-7,TRBV6-5,NA
CASRRAGAGNEQFF,TGTGCCAGCCGACGGGCTGGCGCGGGAAATGAGCAGTTCTTC,NA,TRBJ2-1,TRBV7-8,NA
CASSLSGPNQPQHF,TGTGCCAGCAGCCTCTCGGGGCCAAATCAGCCCCAGCATTTT,NA,TRBJ1-5,TRBV6-5,NA
CASSQIDRGTYEQYF,TGCGCCAGCAGCCAAATCGACAGGGGTACCTACGAGCAGTACTTC,NA,TRBJ2-7,TRBV4-1,TRBD1
CSVPSGRGITEAFF,TGCAGCGTTCCTTCGGGCAGGGGGATCACTGAAGCTTTCTTT,NA,TRBJ1-1,TRBV29-1,TRBD1
CAISGSGNPYNEQFF,TGTGCCATCAGTGGATCGGGGAACCCTTACAATGAGCAGTTCTTC,NA,TRBJ2-1,TRBV10-3,NA
CASSSGHFTEAFF,TGTGCCAGCAGCTCGGGACACTTCACTGAAGCTTTCTTT,NA,TRBJ1-1,TRBV7-2,NA
CASSPGTRFGNEQFF,TGTGCCAGCAGTCCCGGGACTAGATTTGGGAATGAGCAGTTCTTC,NA,TRBJ2-1,TRBV27,TRBD2
CASSPSTRRDTQYF,TGTGCCAGCAGCCCTTCGACCAGGCGAGATACGCAGTATTTT,NA,TRBJ2-3,TRBV7-8,NA
CASSLGDTRTDTQYF,TGTGCCAGCAGCTTAGGGGACACCCGCACAGATACGCAGTATTTT,once,TRBJ2-3,TRBV7-9,NA
CASSFPIAGAGNEQFF,TGTGCCAGCAGTTTCCCCATAGCGGGAGCGGGGAATGAGCAGTTCTTC,once,TRBJ2-1,TRBV2,TRBD2
CASSQLNSYGYTF,TGTGCCAGCAGTCAACTAAACTCTTATGGCTACACCTTC,once,TRBJ1-2,TRBV28,NA
CASSESGGTGELFF,TGCGCCAGCAGTGAGTCGGGTGGGACCGGGGAGCTGTTTTTT,NA,TRBJ2-2,TRBV10-1,NA
CASRAYEQYF,TGTGCCAGCAGGGCCTACGAGCAGTACTTC,NA,TRBJ2-7,TRBV2,NA
CASSPPDLTEAFF,TGTGCCAGCAGCCCCCCCGACCTTACTGAAGCTTTCTTT,NA,TRBJ1-1,TRBV14,NA
CASSQSSVTTETQYF,TGTGCCAGCTCTCAAAGCAGCGTAACCACGGAGACCCAGTACTTC,NA,TRBJ2-5,TRBV18,NA
CASSERGPRTEAFF,TGTGCCAGCAGTGAGAGGGGGCCCCGGACTGAAGCTTTCTTT,NA,TRBJ1-1,TRBV6-1,TRBD1
CASSLDPGNTEAFF,TGTGCCAGCAGCTTGGACCCAGGGAACACTGAAGCTTTCTTT,NA,TRBJ1-1,TRBV5-6,NA